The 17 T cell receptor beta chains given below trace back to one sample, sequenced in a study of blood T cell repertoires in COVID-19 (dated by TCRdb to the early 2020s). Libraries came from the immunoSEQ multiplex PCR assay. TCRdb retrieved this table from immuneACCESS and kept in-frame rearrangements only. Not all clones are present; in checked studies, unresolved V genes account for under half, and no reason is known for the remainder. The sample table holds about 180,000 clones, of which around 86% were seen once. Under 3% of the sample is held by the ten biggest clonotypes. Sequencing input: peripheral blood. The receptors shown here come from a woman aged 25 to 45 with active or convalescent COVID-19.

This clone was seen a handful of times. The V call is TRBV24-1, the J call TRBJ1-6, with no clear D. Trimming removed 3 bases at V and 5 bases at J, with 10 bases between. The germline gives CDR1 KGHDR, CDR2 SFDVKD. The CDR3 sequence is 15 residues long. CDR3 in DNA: TGTGCCACCAGTGATAGCAGGACTGATAATTCACCCCTCCACTTT. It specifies CATSDSRTDNSPLHF.

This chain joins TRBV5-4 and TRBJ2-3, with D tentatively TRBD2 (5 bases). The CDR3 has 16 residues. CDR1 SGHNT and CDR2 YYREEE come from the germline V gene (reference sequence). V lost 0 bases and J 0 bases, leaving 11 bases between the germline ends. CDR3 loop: CASSLAQERSTDTQYF. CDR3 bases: TGTGCCAGCAGCTTGGCCCAGGAGCGGAGCACAGATACGCAGTATTTT.

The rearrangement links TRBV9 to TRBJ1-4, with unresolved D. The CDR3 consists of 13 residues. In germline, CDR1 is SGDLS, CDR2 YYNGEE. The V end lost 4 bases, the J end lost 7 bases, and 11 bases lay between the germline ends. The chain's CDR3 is CASSPQTPEKLFF. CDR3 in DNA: TGTGCCAGCAGCCCCCAGACACCTGAAAAACTGTTTTTT.

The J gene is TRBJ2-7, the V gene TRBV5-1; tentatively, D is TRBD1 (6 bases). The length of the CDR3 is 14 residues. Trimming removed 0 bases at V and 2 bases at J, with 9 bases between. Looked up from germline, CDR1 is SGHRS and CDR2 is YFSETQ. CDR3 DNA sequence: TGCGCCAGCAGCTTGGACAGGGCCCCCTACGAGCAGTACTTC. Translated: CASSLDRAPYEQYF. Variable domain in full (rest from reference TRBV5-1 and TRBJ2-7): KAGVTQTPRYLIKTRGQQVTLSCSPISGHRSVSWYQQTPGQGLQFLFEYFSETQRNKGNFPGRFSGRQFSNSRSEMNVSTLELGDSALYLCASSLDRAPYEQYFGPGTRLTVT.

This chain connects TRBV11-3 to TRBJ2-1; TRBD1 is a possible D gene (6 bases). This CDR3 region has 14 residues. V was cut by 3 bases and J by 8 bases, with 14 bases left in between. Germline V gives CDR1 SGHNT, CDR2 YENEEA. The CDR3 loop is CASSFWGPGDEQFF. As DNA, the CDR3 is TGTGCCAGCAGCTTCTGGGGGCCTGGGGATGAGCAGTTCTTC.

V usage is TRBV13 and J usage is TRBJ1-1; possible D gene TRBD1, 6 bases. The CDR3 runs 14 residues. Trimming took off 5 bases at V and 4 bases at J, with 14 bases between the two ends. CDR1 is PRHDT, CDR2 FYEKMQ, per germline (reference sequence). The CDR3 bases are TGTGCCAGCAGCCCCTCGGGGGGGGCCACTGAAGCTTTCTTT. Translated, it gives CASSPSGGATEAFF.

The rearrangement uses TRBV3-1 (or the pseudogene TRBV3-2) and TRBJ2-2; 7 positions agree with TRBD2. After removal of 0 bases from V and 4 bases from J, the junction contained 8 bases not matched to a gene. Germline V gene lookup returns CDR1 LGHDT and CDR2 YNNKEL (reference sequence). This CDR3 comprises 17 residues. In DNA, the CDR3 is TGTGCCAGCAGCCAAGAGGAAGCGGGGAGGGGCACCGGGGAGCTGTTTTTT. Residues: CASSQEEAGRGTGELFF.

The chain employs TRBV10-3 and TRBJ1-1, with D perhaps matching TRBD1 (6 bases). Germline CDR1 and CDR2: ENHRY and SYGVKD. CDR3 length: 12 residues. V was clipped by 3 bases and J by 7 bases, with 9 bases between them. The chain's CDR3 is CAISDQGFEAFF. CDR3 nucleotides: TGTGCCATCAGTGACCAGGGGTTTGAAGCTTTCTTT.

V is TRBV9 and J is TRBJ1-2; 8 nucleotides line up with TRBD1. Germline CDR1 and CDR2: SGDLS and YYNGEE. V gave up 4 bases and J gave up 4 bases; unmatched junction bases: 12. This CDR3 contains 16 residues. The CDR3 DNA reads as TGTGCCAGCAGCCAACGGGCGGGCAGGGGGCTCTATGGCTACACCTTC. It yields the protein CASSQRAGRGLYGYTF.

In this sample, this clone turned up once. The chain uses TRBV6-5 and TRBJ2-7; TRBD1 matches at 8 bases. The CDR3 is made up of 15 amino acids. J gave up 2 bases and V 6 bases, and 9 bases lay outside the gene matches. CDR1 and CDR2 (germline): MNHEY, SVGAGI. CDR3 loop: CASRHPGQATYEQYF. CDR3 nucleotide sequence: TGTGCCAGCAGGCACCCGGGACAGGCCACCTACGAGCAGTACTTC.

CDR3 residues: CASSENLRGFGLLDYGYTF. In nucleotides, the CDR3 is TGTGCCAGCAGTGAGAACTTAAGGGGGTTCGGATTACTAGACTATGGCTACACCTTC. The V and J genes are TRBV6-1 and TRBJ1-2; a possible D gene is TRBD1 (6 bases). Trimming took off 3 bases at V and 3 bases at J, with 26 bases between the two ends. Germline CDR1 and CDR2: MNHNS and SASEGT. This CDR3 is built from 19 residues.

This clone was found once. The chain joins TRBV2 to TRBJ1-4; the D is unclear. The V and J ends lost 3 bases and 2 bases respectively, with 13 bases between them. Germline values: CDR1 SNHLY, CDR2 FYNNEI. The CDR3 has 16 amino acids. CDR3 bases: TGTGCCAGCAGTGACGCAGACTTTGGGACTAATGAAAAACTGTTTTTT. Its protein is CASSDADFGTNEKLFF.

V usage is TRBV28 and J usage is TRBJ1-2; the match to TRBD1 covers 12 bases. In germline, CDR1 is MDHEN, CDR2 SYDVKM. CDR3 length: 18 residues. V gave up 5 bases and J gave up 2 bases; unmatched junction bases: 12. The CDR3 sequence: CASSGPGQGAIDNYGYTF. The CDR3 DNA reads TGTGCCAGCAGTGGCCCGGGACAGGGGGCGATCGACAACTATGGCTACACCTTC.

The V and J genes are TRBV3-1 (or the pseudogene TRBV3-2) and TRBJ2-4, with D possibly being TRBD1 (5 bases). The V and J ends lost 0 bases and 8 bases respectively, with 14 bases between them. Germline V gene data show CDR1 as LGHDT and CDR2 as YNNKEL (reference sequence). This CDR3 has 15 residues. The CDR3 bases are TGTGCCAGCAGCCAAGATCTGGTTCAGGGCCACATTCAGTACTTC. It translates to CASSQDLVQGHIQYF.

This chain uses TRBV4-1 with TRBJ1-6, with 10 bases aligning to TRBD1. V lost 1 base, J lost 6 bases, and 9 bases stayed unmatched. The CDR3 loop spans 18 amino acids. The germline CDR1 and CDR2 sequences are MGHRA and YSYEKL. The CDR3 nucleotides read TGCGCCAGCAGCCAAGGGGAGGGGACAGGGGATCGTAATTCACCCCTCCACTTT. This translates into CASSQGEGTGDRNSPLHF.

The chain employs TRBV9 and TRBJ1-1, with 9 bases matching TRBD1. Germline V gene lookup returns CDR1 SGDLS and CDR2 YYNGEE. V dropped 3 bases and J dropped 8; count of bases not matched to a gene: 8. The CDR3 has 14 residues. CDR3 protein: CASSAPGQGAEAFF. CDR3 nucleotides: TGTGCCAGCAGCGCCCCGGGACAGGGAGCGGAAGCTTTCTTT.

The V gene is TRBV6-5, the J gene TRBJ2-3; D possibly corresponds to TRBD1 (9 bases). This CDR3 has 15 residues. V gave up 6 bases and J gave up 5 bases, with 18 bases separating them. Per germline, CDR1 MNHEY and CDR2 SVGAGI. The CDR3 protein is CASSSGGTGIDTQYF. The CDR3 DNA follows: TGTGCCAGCAGCTCGGGGGGGACAGGGATAGATACGCAGTATTTT.